The sequence of this T cell receptor (beta chain) was determined in a study of blood T cell repertoires in COVID-19. Germline CDR1 and CDR2: SGHRS and YFSETQ. V lost 4 bases to trimming and J lost 0 bases, with 8 bases between them. This CDR3 is built from 13 residues. Repertoires were generated with immunoSEQ multiplex PCR, while TCRdb's copy carries only in-frame clones and drops some. The table has more than 300,000 clones, under 90% seen once. The receptor's source is a young woman who had recovered from COVID-19. V is TRBV5-1 and J is TRBJ2-7; D remains unclear. Sequences were obtained from PBMCs or T cells enriched from blood (not recorded which). This CDR3 is CASSPGFSYEQYF. The CDR3 DNA sequence: TGCGCCAGCAGCCCAGGATTCTCCTACGAGCAGTACTTC.